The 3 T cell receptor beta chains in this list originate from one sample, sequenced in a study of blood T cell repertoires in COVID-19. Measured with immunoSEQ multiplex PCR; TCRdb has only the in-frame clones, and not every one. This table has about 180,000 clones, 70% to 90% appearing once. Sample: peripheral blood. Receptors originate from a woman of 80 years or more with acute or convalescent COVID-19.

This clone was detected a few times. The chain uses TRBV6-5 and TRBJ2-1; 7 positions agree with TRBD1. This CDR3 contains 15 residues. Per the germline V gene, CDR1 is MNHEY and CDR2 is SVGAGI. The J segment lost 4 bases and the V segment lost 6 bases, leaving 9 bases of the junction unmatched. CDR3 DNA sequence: TGTGCCAGCAGGGGGAGACAGGGCATATACAATGAGCAGTTCTTC. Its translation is CASRGRQGIYNEQFF.

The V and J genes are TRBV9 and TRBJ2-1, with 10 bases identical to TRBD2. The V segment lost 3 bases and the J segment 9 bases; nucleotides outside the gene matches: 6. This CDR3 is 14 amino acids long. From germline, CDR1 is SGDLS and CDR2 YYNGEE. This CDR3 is CASSERLAGSEQFF. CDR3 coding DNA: TGTGCCAGCAGCGAAAGACTAGCGGGCAGTGAGCAGTTCTTC. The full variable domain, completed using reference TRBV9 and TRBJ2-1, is DSGVTQTPKHLITATGQRVTLRCSPRSGDLSVYWYQQSLDQGLQFLIQYYNGEERAKGNILERFSAQQFPDLHSELNLSSLELGDSALYFCASSERLAGSEQFFGPGTRLTVL.

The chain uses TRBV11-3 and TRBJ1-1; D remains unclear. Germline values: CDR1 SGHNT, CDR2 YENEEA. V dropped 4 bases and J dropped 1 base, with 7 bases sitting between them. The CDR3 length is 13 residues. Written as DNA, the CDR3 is TGTGCCAGCAGCTCCGAGCAGAACACTGAAGCTTTCTTT. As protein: CASSSEQNTEAFF.